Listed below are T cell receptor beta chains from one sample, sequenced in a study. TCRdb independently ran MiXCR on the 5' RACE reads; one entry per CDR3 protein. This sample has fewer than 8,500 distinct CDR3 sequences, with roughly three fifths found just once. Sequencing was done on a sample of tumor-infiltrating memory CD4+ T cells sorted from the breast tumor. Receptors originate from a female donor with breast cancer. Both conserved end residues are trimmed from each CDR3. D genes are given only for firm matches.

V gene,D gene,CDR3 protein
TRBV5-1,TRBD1,ASSLAAGGSNTEAF
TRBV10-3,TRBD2,AISEGLAGGEQF
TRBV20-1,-,SAGGRMGNQPQH
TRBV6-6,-,AGSYTSSYNEQF
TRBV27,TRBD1,ASSLTGTGINNSPLH
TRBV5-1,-,ASSLFAGQKETQY
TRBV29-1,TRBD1,SVGQGDYGYT
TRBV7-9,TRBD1,ASNDRGVNEQF
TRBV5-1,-,ASSLVGVTEAF
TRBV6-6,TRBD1,ASSYRQGMGQY
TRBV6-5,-,ASSPRPGYNEQF
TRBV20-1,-,SAREGGQETQY
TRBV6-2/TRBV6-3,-,ASSYAPLGTGELF
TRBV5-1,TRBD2,ASSLEAGARYEQY
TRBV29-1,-,SGGSSSTEAF
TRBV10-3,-,AISEGQIQETHY
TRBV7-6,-,ASSLQGRAETQY
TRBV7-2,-,ASSSGGDTQY
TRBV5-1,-,ASSEQASYNEQF
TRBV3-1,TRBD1,ASSPRGRSYGYT
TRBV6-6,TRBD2,ASSSPTSGVSYEQY
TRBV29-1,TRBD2,SVGLAGTYEQY
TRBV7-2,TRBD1,ASSLVPGQSAEAF
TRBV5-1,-,ASSLGNRIYEQY
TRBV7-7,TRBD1,ASSSGGQGIETQY
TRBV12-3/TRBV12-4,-,ASSLYTGSVKETQY
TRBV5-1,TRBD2,ASSKGQLAGWTNEQF
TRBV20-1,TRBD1,SATQGAEADTQY
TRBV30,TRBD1,AWTPGLEGARGYT
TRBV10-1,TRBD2,ASNSLAGTYNEQF
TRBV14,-,ASSQGLAGWSSNYGYT
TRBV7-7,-,ASSLAGGEQY
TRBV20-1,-,SARDRRGTLIAPLH
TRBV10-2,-,ASSEGGTEAF
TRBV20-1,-,SARGSTNTQY
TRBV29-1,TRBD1,SVGETGGYEKLF
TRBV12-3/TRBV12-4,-,ASSITSNQPQH
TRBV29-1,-,SVLRELNTEAF
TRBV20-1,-,SAPTVGNTQY
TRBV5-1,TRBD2,ASRRTSGTTGELF
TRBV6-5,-,ASSYRSQNSNQPQH
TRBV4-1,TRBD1,ASSQTGTENTEAF
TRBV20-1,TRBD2,SALAGDGETQY
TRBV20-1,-,SARGRQGIYEQY
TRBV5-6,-,ASSFLLAKNIQY
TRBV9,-,ASSPGKDTQY
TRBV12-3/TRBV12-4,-,ASSRKGMSEAF
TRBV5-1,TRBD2,ASSPTSGDTDTQY
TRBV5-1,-,ASSLTTANYGYT
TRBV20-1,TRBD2,SVTSGTTSYEQY
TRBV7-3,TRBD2,ASSLWLTSGGGGYNEQF
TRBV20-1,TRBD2,SALRGRAFYEQY